Below, 16 T cell receptor beta chains from the same sample are listed, as sequenced in a study of CD8 T cell repertoires and HIV-1 epitope variants. TCRdb's table, derived via immunoSEQ multiplex PCR, lists solely in-frame clones and lacks some. The profile shows under 100,000 clones, roughly four fifths of them singletons. Material: uncultured baseline CD8+ T cells from peripheral blood mononuclear cells (PBMCs). The receptors shown here come from a male donor with HIV.

This rearrangement joins TRBV27 to TRBJ2-1; 9 bases match TRBD2. The CDR3 is 15 amino acids. The junction had 6 bases not matched to a gene; V was cut back by 1 base and J by 8 bases. Per the germline V gene, CDR1 is MNHEY and CDR2 is SMNVEV (reference sequence). The CDR3 DNA reads TGTGCCAGCAGTTTATATGCGGGGGGGCTGGATGAGCAGTTCTTC. Translated, it gives CASSLYAGGLDEQFF.

The chain has TRBV28 and TRBJ2-1; D remains ambiguous. The V end lost 2 bases, the J end lost 7 bases, and 9 bases lay between the germline ends. From germline, CDR1 is MDHEN and CDR2 SYDVKM. This CDR3 is 13 amino acids long. This chain's CDR3 is CASSLQGRNEQFF. The CDR3 coding sequence is TGTGCCAGCAGTTTACAAGGTCGTAATGAGCAGTTCTTC. Variable domain in full (rest from reference TRBV28 and TRBJ2-1): DVKVTQSSRYLVKRTGEKVFLECVQDMDHENMFWYRQDPGLGLRLIYFSYDVKMKEKGDIPEGYSVSREKKERFSLILESASTNQTSMYLCASSLQGRNEQFFGPGTRLTVL.

The CDR3 spells CASSSPLNYGYTF. DNA for the CDR3: TGTGCCAGCAGTTCGCCCCTAAACTATGGCTACACCTTC. The rearrangement uses TRBV28 and TRBJ1-2, with unresolved D. Between the trimmed V and J ends, which lost 4 bases and 2 bases, there was a span of 8 bases. CDR1 MDHEN and CDR2 SYDVKM come from the germline V gene. This CDR3 has 13 residues.

Ten or more counts support this clone. V gene TRBV10-1 combines with J gene TRBJ2-1; D is perhaps TRBD1 or TRBD2 (6 bases each). Trimming shortened V by 0 bases and J by 8 bases, and 8 bases separated the two germline ends. CDR1 and CDR2 from the germline V gene are WNHNN and SYGVQD (reference sequence). The CDR3 is 13 amino acids. The CDR3 region is CASSESGGHEQFF. The CDR3 nucleotides read TGCGCCAGCAGTGAGTCGGGGGGCCATGAGCAGTTCTTC.

The chain links TRBV5-4 to TRBJ2-1; 11 bases are a match to TRBD2. Germline V CDR1 and CDR2: SGHNT, YYREEE (reference sequence). V shed 4 bases, J shed 5 bases, and the junction held 11 bases outside the gene matches. CDR3 length: 17 amino acids. The CDR3 DNA reads TGTGCCAGCAGCCTGGGAGCTAGCGGGGGGCCGAACAATGAGCAGTTCTTC. Translating it yields CASSLGASGGPNNEQFF. Full variable domain (missing parts from reference TRBV5-4 and TRBJ2-1): ETGVTQSPTHLIKTRGQQVTLRCSSQSGHNTVSWYQQALGQGPQFIFQYYREEENGRGNFPPRFSGLQFPNYSSELNVNALELDDSALYLCASSLGASGGPNNEQFFGPGTRLTVL.

The chain recombines TRBV29-1 with TRBJ2-2; D may be TRBD1 or TRBD2 (5 bases each). Trimming took 7 bases from V and 3 from J, leaving 12 bases between them. The CDR3 runs 13 residues. The germline V gene encodes CDR1 SQVTM and CDR2 ANQGSEA. CDR3 amino acids: CSGGRGDTGELFF. The DNA for the CDR3 is TGCAGCGGGGGGAGAGGGGACACCGGGGAGCTGTTTTTT.

This chain connects TRBV6-6 to TRBJ1-2; D is possibly TRBD1 (5 bases). The germline CDR1 and CDR2 sequences are MNHNY and SVGAGI (reference sequence). The CDR3 is made up of 16 amino acids. The V end was cut by 7 bases, the J end by 7 bases, with 25 bases between. CDR3 sequence (DNA): TGTGCCAGCACCGATACCCACACTCGGGGCGTCTCTGGCTACACCTTC. Translated, it gives CASTDTHTRGVSGYTF.

This chain uses TRBV4-2 with TRBJ2-3; no firm D call. The CDR3 is 14 residues long. V was clipped by 4 bases and J by 4 bases, with 12 bases between them. CDR1 is LGHNA and CDR2 is YNFKEQ in the germline V gene. The CDR3 DNA is TGTGCCAGCAGCCCCCAAGGTGGGTCAGATACGCAGTATTTT. It specifies CASSPQGGSDTQYF.

The DNA of the CDR3 is TGTGCCAGCAGCCAAAGCGTGGATTTGGGCAGGGGGAATCAGCCCCAGCATTTT. Its protein is CASSQSVDLGRGNQPQHF. The chain joins TRBV14 to TRBJ1-5; 7 nucleotides align to TRBD1. CDR1 is SGHDN, CDR2 FVKESK, per germline. V lost 2 bases to trimming and J lost 4 bases; unmatched junction nucleotides: 14. The CDR3 totals 18 residues.

The CDR3 DNA is TGCGCCAGCAGCCTACAACAGGGTCCCGGGGCCAACGTCCTGACTTTC. Its translation is CASSLQQGPGANVLTF. This chain uses TRBV5-1 with TRBJ2-6; D perhaps matches TRBD1 (6 bases). Trimming removed 4 bases from V and 4 bases from J, with 15 bases in between. Germline V lookup: CDR1 SGHRS, CDR2 YFSETQ. This CDR3 has 16 residues.

Here the CDR3 DNA reads TGTGCCAGCAGCTTGAAAGGAGATGAGCAGTTCTTC. It encodes CASSLKGDEQFF. The chain has TRBV7-2 and TRBJ2-1; D gene ambiguous. V was clipped by 3 bases and J by 8 bases, with 8 bases between them. The CDR3 loop spans 12 amino acids. The V gene's germline CDR1 is SGHTA and CDR2 FQGNSA.

This clone has only a few counts. The genes are TRBV7-9 and TRBJ2-7; D gene ambiguous. The CDR3 covers 13 residues. Trimming took off 2 bases at V and 4 bases at J, with 9 bases between the two ends. Germline assignment: CDR1 SEHNR and CDR2 FQNEAQ (reference sequence). CDR3 DNA sequence: TGTGCCAGCAGCTTATACCACCCTTACGAGCAGTACTTC. Its translation: CASSLYHPYEQYF.

The J gene is TRBJ2-5, the V gene TRBV15; TRBD2 matches 9 bases. The CDR3 loop spans 16 amino acids. The trim removed 1 base at V and 0 bases at J, leaving 3 bases unmatched. Germline values: CDR1 LNHNV, CDR2 YYDKDF (reference sequence). Here the CDR3 reads CATSRGSGRYQETQYF. In DNA form, the CDR3 reads TGTGCCACCAGCAGAGGGAGCGGGAGGTACCAAGAGACCCAGTACTTC. Supplemented by reference TRBV15 and TRBJ2-5, the full variable domain reads DAMVIQNPRYQVTQFGKPVTLSCSQTLNHNVMYWYQQKSSQAPKLLFHYYDKDFNNEADTPDNFQSRRPNTSFCFLDIRSPGLGDTAMYLCATSRGSGRYQETQYFGPGTRLLVL.

The chain employs TRBV7-3 and TRBJ1-1; 8 bases line up with TRBD1. The trim removed 1 base at V and 8 bases at J, leaving 3 bases unmatched. CDR1 is SGHTA and CDR2 is FQGTGA in the germline V gene. There are 13 residues in the CDR3. In nucleotides, the CDR3 is TGTGCCAGCAGCTTAATCGACAGGGGAGAAGCTTTCTTT. This gives the protein CASSLIDRGEAFF.

V and J are TRBV28 and TRBJ2-1, with a weak D call TRBD2 (6 bases). Trimming left V 6 bases short and J 7 bases short, with 22 bases between. Germline V gene data show CDR1 as MDHEN and CDR2 as SYDVKM. This CDR3 is built from 16 residues. The CDR3 coding sequence is TGTGCCAGCAGCACCCCACTTGGGAGGCCCTGGAATGAGCAGTTCTTC. This translates into CASSTPLGRPWNEQFF. The full variable domain, in which reference TRBV28 and TRBJ2-1 provide the parts outside the CDR3, is DVKVTQSSRYLVKRTGEKVFLECVQDMDHENMFWYRQDPGLGLRLIYFSYDVKMKEKGDIPEGYSVSREKKERFSLILESASTNQTSMYLCASSTPLGRPWNEQFFGPGTRLTVL.

This clone was counted many times. The chain carries TRBV27 and TRBJ2-1; 7 nucleotides align to TRBD2. This CDR3 has 15 residues. The V gene end was trimmed by 4 bases and the J gene end by 2 bases; junction bases not matched to a gene: 5. CDR1 is MNHEY and CDR2 is SMNVEV in the germline V gene (reference sequence). CDR3 nucleotides: TGTGCCAGCAGTTCAGGCGGGAGTGCCTACAATGAGCAGTTCTTC. Protein product: CASSSGGSAYNEQFF.